This T cell receptor (beta chain) was obtained from a study of cytomegalovirus exposure and HLA in healthy donors. Germline CDR1 KGHSH, CDR2 LQKENI. V dropped 3 bases and J dropped 0 bases, with 14 bases sitting between them. This CDR3 is built from 16 residues. PCR was performed using 60 Vbeta and 13 Jbeta primers. TCRdb's copy holds only in-frame clones and misses some; the assay was immunoSEQ multiplex PCR. This table holds 100,000 to 150,000 clones, about 80% found once. Study observations and caveats: Several V segments, TRBV6-2 and TRBV6-3 among them, could not be told apart and were dropped.

This clone is a singleton in its sample. Its antigen is not known. The sample was PBMCs. The TCR sequence derives from a young man in good health and CMV-seronegative. The gene calls are TRBV18 and TRBJ1-1; maybe TRBD1 (6 bases). CDR3 sequence reads: CASSPLGAVMNTEAFF. Written as DNA, the CDR3 is TGTGCCAGCTCACCGCTGGGGGCAGTCATGAACACTGAAGCTTTCTTT.